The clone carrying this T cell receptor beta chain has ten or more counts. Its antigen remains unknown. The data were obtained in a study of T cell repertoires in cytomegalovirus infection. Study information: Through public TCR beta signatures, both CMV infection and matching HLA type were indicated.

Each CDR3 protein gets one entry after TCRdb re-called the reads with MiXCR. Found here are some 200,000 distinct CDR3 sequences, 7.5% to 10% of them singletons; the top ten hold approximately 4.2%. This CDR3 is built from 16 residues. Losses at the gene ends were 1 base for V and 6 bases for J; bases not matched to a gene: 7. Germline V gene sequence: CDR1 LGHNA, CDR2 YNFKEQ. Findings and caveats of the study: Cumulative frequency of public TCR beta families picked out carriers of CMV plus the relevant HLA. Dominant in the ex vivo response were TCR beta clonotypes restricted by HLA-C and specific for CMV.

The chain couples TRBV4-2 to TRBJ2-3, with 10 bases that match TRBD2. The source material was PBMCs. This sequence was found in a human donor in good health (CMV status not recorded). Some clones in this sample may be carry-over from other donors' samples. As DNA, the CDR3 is TGTGCCAGCAGCCAAGTCCTAGCGGGAGAGGAGGATACGCAGTATTTT. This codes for CASSQVLAGEEDTQYF.